The entry that follows covers one TCR beta chain sequence. Its antigen is undetermined. Other DNA sequences within the sample encode an identical CDR3. Germline V CDR1 and CDR2: GTSNPN, SVGIG (reference sequence). The CDR3 consists of 15 residues. The trim removed 1 base at V and 6 bases at J, leaving 6 bases unmatched. This sample was included in a study of cytomegalovirus exposure and HLA in healthy donors. Whole-study findings and limits: Reportedly, HLA-A and HLA-B alleles of most subjects were accurately predicted from TCR beta.

The primer mix had 60 Vbeta and 13 Jbeta primers. Only in-frame clones appear in the TCRdb table, and some are missing; sequencing was by immunoSEQ multiplex PCR. The sample lists nearly 200,000 clones; roughly 76% were seen once. Sequenced input: PBMCs. The clonotype was recovered from a woman in her twenties or thirties in good health and CMV-seropositive. The chain couples TRBV30 to TRBJ2-3; TRBD2 matches at 11 bases. CDR3 region: CAWSGVAGGLDTQYF. The CDR3 DNA reads as TGTGCCTGGAGTGGGGTAGCGGGAGGGCTGGATACGCAGTATTTT.